A selection of T cell receptor beta chains follows, all from one sample in a study of T-cell reconstitution after alpha-beta-depleted transplantation in children. TCRdb re-called the PCR reads with MiXCR, one entry per CDR3 protein. The data show about 540,000 distinct CDR3 sequences, with 20% to 30% seen just once and around a third held by the top ten. The sample in question was PBMCs, obtained before TCRalphabeta/CD19-depleted stem cell transplant. These receptors originate from a boy less than two years old with Wiskott-Aldrich syndrome, due to receive a stem cell transplant. CDR3s leave out the opening cysteine and the closing phenylalanine or tryptophan. D genes are given only for firm matches. Clone size is given for some rows only: seen once, a few or many times, or a class if the clone is expanded.

d_gene,abundance,v_gene,j_gene,CDR3aa
NA,few,TRBV6-2/TRBV6-3,TRBJ2-1,ASSAISLDYNEQF
NA,NA,TRBV5-1,TRBJ2-1,ASSIWTTRIGSYNEQF
TRBD1,few,TRBV7-8,TRBJ2-1,ASSSQGILYNEQF
NA,few,TRBV20-1,TRBJ2-5,SAPQETQY
TRBD2,NA,TRBV5-1,TRBJ2-1,ASSLSLAGGNSDEQF
NA,few,TRBV4-1,TRBJ2-2,ASSQPGDRDTGELF
NA,NA,TRBV29-1,TRBJ2-5,SPSSGETQY
NA,NA,TRBV5-1,TRBJ2-3,ASSQDYSGDTQY
NA,NA,TRBV6-1,TRBJ1-5,ASTVQGGGSQPQH
NA,NA,TRBV7-8,TRBJ1-2,ASSSRREQDGYT